These 18 T cell receptor beta chains share one sample of origin, sequenced in a study of shared clonotypes between healthy human individuals (TCRdb year 2020). Library preparation was by the immunoSEQ multiplex PCR assay. TCRdb limited this immuneACCESS table to in-frame rearrangements with V and J called. A share of clones is missing; checked studies link under half to unresolved V genes, and the rest is unexplained. Present in this sample are 100,000 to 130,000 clones, roughly two thirds of which were seen just once. Roughly 22% of the sample is held by the ten biggest clonotypes. Sequenced sample: memory CD8+ T cells sorted from blood. According to the study, the label for this sample's cell subset or site signals: CD45RO+ cells pooled with CCR7-negative TemRA cells. These receptors all come from a woman aged 30 to 39 in good health.

The chain couples TRBV27 to TRBJ1-1, with 9 bases identical to TRBD1. The CDR3 totals 16 residues. Germline CDR1 reads MNHEY; CDR2 reads SMNVEV (reference sequence). The V gene end was trimmed by 3 bases and the J gene end by 3 bases; junction bases not matched to a gene: 8. Here the CDR3 DNA reads TGTGCCAGCAGTTTTTCCGGGACAGGGATTTACACTGAAGCTTTCTTT. It translates to CASSFSGTGIYTEAFF.

The V gene is TRBV6-6, the J gene TRBJ2-7; 8 nucleotides agree with TRBD2. The V gene's germline CDR1 is MNHNY and CDR2 SVGAGI (reference sequence). The CDR3 is made up of 12 amino acids. With V trimmed by 4 bases and J by 7 bases, 3 bases remained unmatched. The CDR3 spells CASSFIAGEQYF. CDR3 DNA: TGTGCCAGCAGTTTCATAGCGGGAGAGCAGTACTTC.

This clone was counted at least ten times. The DNA for the CDR3 is TGTGCCACCCGGCTCGAGACCAAAGAGACCCAGTACTTC. This encodes CATRLETKETQYF. The chain couples TRBV15 to TRBJ2-5, with D uncertain. The CDR3 totals 13 residues. Germline CDR1 LNHNV, CDR2 YYDKDF (reference sequence). V lost 8 bases, J lost 3 bases, and 13 bases lay in between.

The chain recombines TRBV4-1 with TRBJ2-7; D possibly uses TRBD1 or TRBD2 (5 bases each). V lost 1 base and J lost 2, with 15 bases in between. Per the germline V gene, CDR1 is MGHRA and CDR2 is YSYEKL. The CDR3 loop spans 16 amino acids. This CDR3 reads CASSQVPGPLTYEQYF. The CDR3 coding sequence is TGCGCCAGCAGCCAAGTTCCGGGACCCCTGACCTACGAGCAGTACTTC.

This clone was detected once. V usage is TRBV28 and J usage is TRBJ2-1; 7 nucleotides agree with TRBD2. With V trimmed by 4 bases and J by 7 bases, 10 bases remained unmatched. The germline V gene has CDR1 MDHEN and CDR2 SYDVKM. This CDR3 spans 15 amino acids. The CDR3 here is CASSYGGRIRNEQFF. The CDR3 DNA is TGTGCCAGCAGTTATGGCGGGAGAATTAGGAATGAGCAGTTCTTC.

The rearrangement joins TRBV9 to TRBJ2-1; the D gene could be TRBD1 or TRBD2 (5 bases each). The CDR3 consists of 13 residues. V lost 1 base and J 7 bases, leaving 9 bases between the germline ends. Germline V gene data show CDR1 as SGDLS and CDR2 as YYNGEE. The CDR3: CASSVMGTNEQFF. The CDR3 DNA sequence: TGTGCCAGCAGCGTAATGGGGACGAATGAGCAGTTCTTC.

This clone was recorded many times. This rearrangement joins TRBV6-4 to TRBJ1-5; D call uncertain. The germline gives CDR1 MRHNA, CDR2 SNTAGT. Trimming removed 6 bases at V and 1 base at J, with 7 bases between. This CDR3 has 13 amino acids. The CDR3 is CASSADSNQPQHF. CDR3 nucleotides: TGTGCCAGCAGCGCGGACAGCAATCAGCCCCAGCATTTT.

This clone has only a few counts. V gene TRBV5-8 combines with J gene TRBJ2-7; no reliable D call. Germline V gene data show CDR1 as SGHTS and CDR2 as YDEGEE. The CDR3 covers 14 residues. The germline V and J ends were trimmed by 6 bases and 6 bases, with 19 bases remaining between them. CDR3 amino acids: CASTSGPGRSEQYF. CDR3 bases: TGTGCCAGCACCTCCGGGCCAGGCCGTTCCGAGCAGTACTTC.

V usage is TRBV6-4 and J usage is TRBJ2-2; no reliable D call. The V and J ends lost 3 bases and 1 base respectively, with 6 bases between them. Germline V gene data show CDR1 as MRHNA and CDR2 as SNTAGT. The CDR3 sequence is 14 residues long. The CDR3 nucleotides read TGTGCCAGCAGTGAATCGGAGAACACCGGGGAGCTGTTTTTT. Encoded protein: CASSESENTGELFF.

The chain employs TRBV11-2 and TRBJ1-6; possibly TRBD1 for D (5 bases). The V gene's germline CDR1 is SGHAT and CDR2 FQNNGV. The germline V and J ends were trimmed by 6 bases and 10 bases, with 10 bases remaining between them. CDR3 length: 12 amino acids. The CDR3 DNA reads TGTGCCAGCAGGACAGAGAACTCACCCCTCCACTTT. Its translation is CASRTENSPLHF.

This clone was seen a few times. This rearrangement joins TRBV9 to TRBJ1-1; D not resolved. V lost 1 base to trimming and J lost 1 base, with 5 bases between them. The CDR3 consists of 13 residues. Germline lookup yields CDR1 SGDLS and CDR2 YYNGEE. The CDR3 sequence: CASSVSGNTEAFF. The CDR3, as DNA: TGTGCCAGCAGCGTATCGGGGAACACTGAAGCTTTCTTT.

This clone showed up just a few times. This rearrangement joins TRBV18 to TRBJ2-1; 7 nucleotides line up with TRBD2. The V gene's germline CDR1 is KGHSH and CDR2 LQKENI. V lost 6 bases, J lost 8 bases, and 13 bases stayed unmatched. CDR3 length equals 15 residues. Here the CDR3 DNA reads TGTGCCAGCTCGGCGGGAGTCGGCAGAGGCGATGAGCAGTTCTTC. Amino acids: CASSAGVGRGDEQFF.

In regard to this clone: The likely explanation is a read error, given a far larger clone one base away. V usage is TRBV2 and J usage is TRBJ2-7; TRBD1 or TRBD2 may be the D gene (6 bases each). Germline V gene lookup returns CDR1 SNHLY and CDR2 FYNNEI. This CDR3 is 13 amino acids long. Trimming took 1 base from V and 5 from J, leaving 9 bases between them. CDR3 protein: CASSEGGAHEQYF. CDR3 bases: TGTGCCAGCAGTGAAGGGGGGGCCCACGAGCAGTACTTC.

The rearrangement links TRBV7-2 to TRBJ2-1; 7 positions match TRBD1. Germline lookup yields CDR1 SGHTA and CDR2 FQGNSA. V dropped 3 bases and J dropped 4; count of bases not matched to a gene: 3. This CDR3 contains 14 residues. This CDR3 is CASSFRTGYNEQFF. The CDR3 region has the DNA TGTGCCAGCAGCTTCAGGACAGGTTACAATGAGCAGTTCTTC.

This sequence joins TRBV6-4 and TRBJ2-2; 9 nucleotides align to TRBD2. Germline trimming cut 3 bases from V and 1 base from J; bases unmatched to any gene: 6. The CDR3 length is 17 residues. Germline CDR1 and CDR2: MRHNA and SNTAGT. The DNA for the CDR3 is TGTGCCAGCAGTGAGGTAGCGGGAGCGGGGAACACCGGGGAGCTGTTTTTT. Translation: CASSEVAGAGNTGELFF.

The CDR3 loop reads CASSLGPGGVGEQYF. The CDR3 nucleotides read TGTGCCAGCAGCTTAGGGCCGGGTGGTGTTGGGGAGCAGTACTTC. J is TRBJ2-7 and V is TRBV7-9, with D unclear. V dropped 1 base and J dropped 7 bases, with 17 bases sitting between them. The CDR3 runs to 15 residues. Per germline, CDR1 SEHNR and CDR2 FQNEAQ (reference sequence).

This sequence joins TRBV28 and TRBJ2-5; D might be TRBD1 (6 bases). The CDR3 covers 15 residues. Germline V gene data show CDR1 as MDHEN and CDR2 as SYDVKM. Trimming removed 5 bases from V and 5 bases from J, with 18 bases in between. CDR3 region: CASSGWTVRWETQYF. CDR3 in DNA: TGTGCCAGCAGTGGATGGACAGTGAGGTGGGAGACCCAGTACTTC. Based on the CDR3 plus reference TRBV28 and TRBJ2-5, the full variable domain is DVKVTQSSRYLVKRTGEKVFLECVQDMDHENMFWYRQDPGLGLRLIYFSYDVKMKEKGDIPEGYSVSREKKERFSLILESASTNQTSMYLCASSGWTVRWETQYFGPGTRLLVL.

The rearrangement joins TRBV29-1 to TRBJ1-2, with D perhaps TRBD1 (5 bases). Trimming cost V 6 bases and J 4 bases, with 12 bases left between them. CDR3 length: 12 amino acids. Germline-derived CDR1 and CDR2 are SQVTM and ANQGSEA. CDR3 bases: TGCAGCGTCCAGGGATTCAGCTATGGCTACACCTTC. Its protein is CSVQGFSYGYTF.